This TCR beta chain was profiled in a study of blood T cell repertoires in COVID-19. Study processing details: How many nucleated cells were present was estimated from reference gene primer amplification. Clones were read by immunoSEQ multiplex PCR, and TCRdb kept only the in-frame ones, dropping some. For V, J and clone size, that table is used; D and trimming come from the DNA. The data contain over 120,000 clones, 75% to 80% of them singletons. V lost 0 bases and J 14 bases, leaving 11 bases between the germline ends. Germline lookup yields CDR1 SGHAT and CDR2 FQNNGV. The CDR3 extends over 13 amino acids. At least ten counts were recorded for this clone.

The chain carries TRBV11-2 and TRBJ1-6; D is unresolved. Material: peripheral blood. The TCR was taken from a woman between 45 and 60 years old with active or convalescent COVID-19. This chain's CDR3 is CASSLEAGTALHF. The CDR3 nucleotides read TGTGCCAGCAGCTTAGAGGCAGGCACGGCCCTCCACTTT. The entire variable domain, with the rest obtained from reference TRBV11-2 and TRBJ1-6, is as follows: EAGVAQSPRYKIIEKRQSVAFWCNPISGHATLYWYQQILGQGPKLLIQFQNNGVVDDSQLPKDRFSAERLKGVDSTLKIQPAKLEDSAVYLCASSLEAGTALHFGNGTRLTVT.